The subject of this entry is one TCR beta chain. The CDR3 is 16 amino acids. TCRdb reprocessed the 5' RACE reads and keeps a single row for each CDR3 protein, giving no DNA. Its table records roughly 110,000 distinct CDR3 sequences. The sample originates from a study of T cells expressing NK-cell markers. The chain uses TRBV12-3 or TRBV12-4 and TRBJ2-3; the D call of TRBD2 rests on TCRdb alone, since no DNA is present to check it. The sample taken for sequencing was blood T cells: a sorted CD56 or NKG2C T cell subset, CD4+ or CD8+ T cells, or bulk PBMC T cells (not recorded which). The clonotype was recovered from a woman aged 18 to 75 in good health. CDR3 region: CASRSTGGSGTDTQYF.